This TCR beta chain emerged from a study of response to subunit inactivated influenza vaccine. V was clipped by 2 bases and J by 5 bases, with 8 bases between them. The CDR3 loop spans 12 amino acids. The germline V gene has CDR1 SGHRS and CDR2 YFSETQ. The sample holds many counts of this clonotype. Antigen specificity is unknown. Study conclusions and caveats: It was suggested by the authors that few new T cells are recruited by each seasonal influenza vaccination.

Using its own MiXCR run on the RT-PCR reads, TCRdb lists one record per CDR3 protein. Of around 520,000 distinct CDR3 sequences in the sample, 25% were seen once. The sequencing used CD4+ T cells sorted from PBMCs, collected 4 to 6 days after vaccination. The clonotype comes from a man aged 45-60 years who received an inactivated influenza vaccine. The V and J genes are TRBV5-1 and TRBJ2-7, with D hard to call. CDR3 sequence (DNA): TGCGCCAGCAGCTTCAGCAACAACGAGCAGTACTTC. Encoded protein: CASSFSNNEQYF.